Shown below are 24 T cell receptor beta chains from a single sample sequenced in a study of cytomegalovirus exposure and HLA in healthy donors. This PCR relied on a set of 60 Vbeta primers and 13 Jbeta primers. TCRdb's table, derived via immunoSEQ multiplex PCR, lists solely in-frame clones and lacks some. The sample has about 61,000 clones; roughly 86% are singletons. The specimen was PBMCs. The source is a man in his late teens or twenties in good health and CMV-seronegative.

This clone was observed a single time. This rearrangement joins TRBV28 to TRBJ2-5; 9 bases fit TRBD1. The CDR3 runs to 15 residues. V shed 6 bases and J 3 bases; nucleotides not matched to a gene: 8. Germline assignment: CDR1 MDHEN and CDR2 SYDVKM. The CDR3 DNA follows: TGTGCCAGCAGGCCAACAGGGGGCGGGGAAGAGACCCAGTACTTC. Amino acids: CASRPTGGGEETQYF.

This rearrangement joins TRBV4-1 to TRBJ2-1, with 9 bases lining up with TRBD2. With 1 base clipped from V and 9 bases from J, the junction kept 10 bases outside the gene matches. The CDR3 totals 16 residues. Germline CDR1 MGHRA, CDR2 YSYEKL. The CDR3 sequence is CASSQGERGAVVEQFF. The CDR3 nucleotides read TGCGCCAGCAGCCAAGGTGAGCGGGGGGCCGTGGTTGAGCAGTTCTTC.

The chain has TRBV19 and TRBJ1-2; tentatively, D is TRBD1 (5 bases). This CDR3 contains 13 residues. Trimming pared 2 bases from V and 2 bases from J, leaving 6 bases between. Germline V gene sequence: CDR1 LNHDA, CDR2 SQIVND (reference sequence). DNA for the CDR3: TGTGCCAGTAGTATACAGGGAAACTATGGCTACACCTTC. As protein: CASSIQGNYGYTF.

J is TRBJ1-1 and V is TRBV15; D may be TRBD1 (6 bases). There are 14 residues in the CDR3. V was cut by 3 bases and J by 5 bases, with 13 bases left in between. Looked up from germline, CDR1 is LNHNV and CDR2 is YYDKDF (reference sequence). The CDR3 DNA is TGTGCCACCAGCAGGGCGGGGGCGCTAACTGAAGCTTTCTTT. Its translation: CATSRAGALTEAFF.

CDR3: CASSLTGPEAFF. The CDR3 DNA reads as TGTGCCAGCAGTTTGACAGGGCCGGAAGCTTTCTTT. V gene TRBV28 combines with J gene TRBJ1-1; TRBD1 agrees at 7 bases. CDR1 and CDR2 (germline): MDHEN, SYDVKM. Trimming cost V 3 bases and J 8 bases; bases outside gene matches: 3. The CDR3 has 12 amino acids.

The V gene is TRBV5-1, the J gene TRBJ1-1; D gene uncertain. This CDR3 region has 14 residues. V lost 4 bases, J lost 1 base, and 11 bases lay in between. Germline CDR1 SGHRS, CDR2 YFSETQ. CDR3: CASSPPYGNTEAFF. The CDR3 region has the DNA TGCGCCAGCAGCCCACCCTACGGGAACACTGAAGCTTTCTTT.

The chain combines TRBV5-4 with TRBJ2-7; 7 bases match TRBD1. The length of the CDR3 is 13 residues. The germline V gene has CDR1 SGHNT and CDR2 YYREEE (reference sequence). Losses at the gene ends were 4 bases for V and 1 base for J; bases not matched to a gene: 2. In DNA form, the CDR3 reads TGTGCCAGCAGCGCGGACAGGTCCTACGAGCAGTACTTC. Protein sequence: CASSADRSYEQYF.

This clone was observed once. V and J are TRBV9 and TRBJ1-1; possible D gene TRBD1, 6 bases. Germline-derived CDR1 and CDR2 are SGDLS and YYNGEE. The CDR3 length is 15 residues. Deletions cut 3 bases from V and 3 bases from J, with 15 bases between. DNA for the CDR3: TGTGCCAGCAGCGCAGCAGGGACACCATACACTGAAGCTTTCTTT. Amino acids: CASSAAGTPYTEAFF.

V gene TRBV5-4 combines with J gene TRBJ2-2, with D perhaps TRBD1 (6 bases). Per germline, CDR1 SGHNT and CDR2 YYREEE (reference sequence). CDR3 length: 16 amino acids. Trimming took 4 bases from V and 0 from J, leaving 13 bases between them. CDR3 DNA: TGTGCCAGCAGCCCAACCGGGACAACGAACACCGGGGAGCTGTTTTTT. Its translation: CASSPTGTTNTGELFF. The variable domain in full, completed from reference TRBV5-4 and TRBJ2-2, reads ETGVTQSPTHLIKTRGQQVTLRCSSQSGHNTVSWYQQALGQGPQFIFQYYREEENGRGNFPPRFSGLQFPNYSSELNVNALELDDSALYLCASSPTGTTNTGELFFGEGSRLTVL.

The rearrangement uses TRBV10-3 and TRBJ2-7; 14 bases line up with TRBD2. The CDR3 contains 15 residues. Germline CDR1 is ENHRY and CDR2 is SYGVKD. V gave up 3 bases and J gave up 4 bases; unmatched junction bases: 2. CDR3 sequence reads: CAISDRTSGGYEQYF. In DNA form, the CDR3 reads TGTGCCATCAGTGATCGGACTAGCGGGGGGTACGAGCAGTACTTC.

The rearrangement links TRBV5-1 to TRBJ1-1, with D hard to call. Trimming removed 2 bases at V and 2 bases at J, with 10 bases between. The CDR3 is 14 residues long. Germline loops: CDR1 SGHRS, CDR2 YFSETQ. The CDR3 nucleotides are TGCGCCAGCAGCTTCGTGAGCGGTAACACTGAAGCTTTCTTT. Amino acids: CASSFVSGNTEAFF.

The rearrangement links TRBV9 to TRBJ1-5, with D perhaps TRBD1 (6 bases). The CDR3 extends over 14 amino acids. Trimming stripped 1 base from V and 5 bases from J, with 10 bases between. In germline, CDR1 is SGDLS, CDR2 YYNGEE. Here the CDR3 reads CASSVNSGDQPQHF. The CDR3 DNA reads TGTGCCAGCAGCGTAAACTCAGGGGATCAGCCCCAGCATTTT.

CDR3 sequence: CASSSSGTEAFF. The CDR3 DNA is TGTGCCAGCAGCTCAAGCGGGACTGAAGCTTTCTTT. V gene TRBV7-6 combines with J gene TRBJ1-1; D is undetermined. Trimming took 4 bases from V and 5 from J, leaving 8 bases between them. Looked up from germline, CDR1 is SGHVS and CDR2 is FNYEAQ. The CDR3 extends over 12 amino acids.

The chain combines TRBV6-5 with TRBJ1-2; 7 bases map to TRBD1. V shed 0 bases and J 6 bases; nucleotides not matched to a gene: 7. The CDR3 spans 15 residues. From germline, CDR1 is MNHEY and CDR2 SVGAGI. This chain's CDR3 is CASSYSTTGTDGYTF. The CDR3, as DNA: TGTGCCAGCAGTTACTCCACCACCGGGACAGATGGCTACACCTTC.

The V and J genes are TRBV29-1 and TRBJ1-6, with a possible D match to TRBD1 (5 bases). Germline V gene sequence: CDR1 SQVTM, CDR2 ANQGSEA. V was shortened by 4 bases and J by 5 bases, with 12 bases between the two germline ends. The CDR3 loop spans 14 amino acids. The CDR3 protein is CSVASTGNNSPLHF. For the CDR3, the DNA is TGCAGCGTTGCCAGTACAGGAAATAATTCACCCCTCCACTTT.

The V gene is TRBV15, the J gene TRBJ2-5; TRBD1 might be the D (6 bases). The J call may not be correct, given that the DNA end is closer to TRBJ2-7. Germline CDR1 reads LNHNV; CDR2 reads YYDKDF (reference sequence). The length of the CDR3 is 15 residues. Written as DNA, the CDR3 is TGTGCCACCGGGACGGGACAAATGAGCTCCTACGAGCAGTACTTC. The encoded protein is CATGTGQMSSYEQYF.

The J gene is TRBJ1-2, the V gene TRBV30, with D perhaps TRBD1 (6 bases). Germline V gene lookup returns CDR1 GTSNPN and CDR2 SVGIG (reference sequence). With 4 bases removed from V and 0 bases from J, the gap between germline ends came to 9 bases. This CDR3 is 13 amino acids long. This CDR3 is CAWTRTANYGYTF. The CDR3 DNA reads as TGTGCCTGGACTCGGACAGCTAACTATGGCTACACCTTC. Drawing the rest from reference TRBV30 and TRBJ1-2, the complete variable domain is SQTIHQWPATLVQPVGSPLSLECTVEGTSNPNLYWYRQAAGRGLQLLFYSVGIGQISSEVPQNLSASRPQDRQFILSSKKLLLSDSGFYLCAWTRTANYGYTFGSGTRLTVV.

J is TRBJ1-2 and V is TRBV15; D ambiguous. The CDR3 is 15 residues long. V was clipped by 0 bases and J by 8 bases, with 16 bases between them. Germline assignment: CDR1 LNHNV and CDR2 YYDKDF (reference sequence). Here the CDR3 reads CATSRDEYSLRGYTF. CDR3 nucleotides: TGTGCCACCAGCAGAGATGAGTACTCTCTAAGAGGCTACACCTTC.

This clone has only a few counts. This sequence joins TRBV19 and TRBJ1-6; 10 bases are a match to TRBD1. The germline V gene has CDR1 LNHDA and CDR2 SQIVND (reference sequence). The trim removed 5 bases at V and 10 bases at J, leaving 11 bases unmatched. The CDR3 is 16 residues long. CDR3 region: CASSESSGQGWSPLHF. CDR3 DNA: TGTGCCAGTAGTGAATCTTCGGGACAGGGGTGGTCACCCCTCCACTTT.

The chain links TRBV9 to TRBJ1-5, with D unresolved. Germline lookup yields CDR1 SGDLS and CDR2 YYNGEE. Trimming cost V 4 bases and J 0 bases, with 8 bases left between them. The CDR3 has 14 residues. As DNA, the CDR3 is TGTGCCAGCAGCTCAGCGGCTAGCAATCAGCCCCAGCATTTT. Translated: CASSSAASNQPQHF.

The chain recombines TRBV7-9 with TRBJ2-7; TRBD2 aligns across 11 bases. This CDR3 spans 16 amino acids. V was pared by 5 bases and J by 2 bases, with 8 bases of the junction left unmatched. Germline CDR1 and CDR2: SEHNR and FQNEAQ (reference sequence). DNA for the CDR3: TGTGCCAGCAGCCTTACAATAGCGGGGGGGGCCTACGAGCAGTACTTC. Amino acids: CASSLTIAGGAYEQYF.

V is TRBV5-8 and J is TRBJ1-1; D might be TRBD1 (5 bases). Germline CDR1 reads SGHTS; CDR2 reads YDEGEE. V lost 2 bases, J lost 5 bases, and 16 bases lay in between. The length of the CDR3 is 15 residues. Here the CDR3 reads CASSFDGGLLTEAFF. CDR3 in DNA: TGTGCCAGCAGCTTTGACGGGGGGTTGCTGACTGAAGCTTTCTTT.

The chain carries TRBV7-9 and TRBJ2-3; D ambiguous. This CDR3 has 16 amino acids. Germline values: CDR1 SEHNR, CDR2 FQNEAQ (reference sequence). The V end was cut by 4 bases, the J end by 0 bases, with 14 bases between. CDR3 DNA sequence: TGTGCCAGCAGCTCCGAGAAGTTTCCTAGCACAGATACGCAGTATTTT. It is translated as CASSSEKFPSTDTQYF. Full variable domain (missing parts from reference TRBV7-9 and TRBJ2-3): DTGVSQNPRHKITKRGQNVTFRCDPISEHNRLYWYRQTLGQGPEFLTYFQNEAQLEKSRLLSDRFSAERPKGSFSTLEIQRTEQGDSAMYLCASSSEKFPSTDTQYFGPGTRLTVL.

The sample holds a few counts of this clone. V gene TRBV6-5 combines with J gene TRBJ1-5; 8 positions agree with TRBD1. With 5 bases clipped from V and 6 bases from J, the junction kept 9 bases outside the gene matches. This CDR3 is 15 amino acids long. Germline CDR1 and CDR2: MNHEY and SVGAGI. This CDR3 reads CASSPEGRGLQPQHF. As DNA, the CDR3 is TGTGCCAGCAGTCCGGAAGGCAGGGGGCTTCAGCCCCAGCATTTT.